This T cell receptor beta chain was found in a study of tumor and adjacent non-tumor tissue in lung cancer. Whole-study context: Aged roughly 30 to 85 years, patients included nine to ten men and a few women with stage I to III disease. On average, productive TCRbeta reads reached about 4.17 million per sample. Study-level findings and limits: Tumor repertoires had a smaller top 100 clone share than normal lung.

No cell sorting was done before RNA was extracted from the tissue. More than 3 cm separated this lung sample from the edge of the tumor. Chemotherapy-naive patients with new lung cancer underwent thoracic surgery in China, August–late 2014. Germline CDR1 reads MNHNS; CDR2 reads SASEGT. The CDR3 is 13 residues long, ends included. TCRbeta libraries were built with three rounds of nested PCR, modified from ARM-PCR. One entry per CDR3 protein results from TCRdb running MiXCR on the multiplex PCR reads. The sample records about 86,000 distinct CDR3 sequences, around 80% being singletons. As for this clonotype: Its antigen is as yet unknown. Without the conserved terminal phenylalanine or tryptophan, this CDR3 likely stems from a read error. The limits of the CDR3 on the DNA are not certain, so only TCRdb's listed CDR3 is given.

The specimen sequenced was distant non-tumor lung tissue. This clonotype was sampled from a woman aged 50 to 60 with non-small cell lung cancer. The V call is TRBV6-1, the J call TRBJ2-7. This CDR3 reads CASEVDASYGQCC.